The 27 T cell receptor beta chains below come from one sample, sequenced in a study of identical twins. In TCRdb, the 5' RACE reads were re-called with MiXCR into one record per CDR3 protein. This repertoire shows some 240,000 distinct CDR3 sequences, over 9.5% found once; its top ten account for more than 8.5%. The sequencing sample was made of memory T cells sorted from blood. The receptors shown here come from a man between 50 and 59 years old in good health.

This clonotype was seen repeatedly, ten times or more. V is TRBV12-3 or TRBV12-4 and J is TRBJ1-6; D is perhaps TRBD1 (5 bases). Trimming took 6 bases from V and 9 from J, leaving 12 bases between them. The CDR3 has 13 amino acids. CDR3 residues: CASSPTRVSPLHF. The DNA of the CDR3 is TGTGCCAGCAGCCCGACCAGGGTTTCACCCCTCCACTTT.

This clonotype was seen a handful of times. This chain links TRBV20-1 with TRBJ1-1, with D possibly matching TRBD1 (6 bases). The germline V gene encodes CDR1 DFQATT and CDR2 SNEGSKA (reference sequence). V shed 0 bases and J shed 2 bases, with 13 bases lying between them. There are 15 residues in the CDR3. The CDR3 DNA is TGCAGTGCTAGAGATTGGTCACAGGGAAACACTGAAGCTTTCTTT. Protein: CSARDWSQGNTEAFF.

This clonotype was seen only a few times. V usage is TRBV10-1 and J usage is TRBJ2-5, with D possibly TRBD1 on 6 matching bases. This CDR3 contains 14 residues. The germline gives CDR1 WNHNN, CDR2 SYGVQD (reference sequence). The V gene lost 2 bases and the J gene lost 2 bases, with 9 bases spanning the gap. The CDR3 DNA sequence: TGCGCCAGCAGTGAGGCAGGGGAGCAAGAGACCCAGTACTTC. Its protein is CASSEAGEQETQYF.

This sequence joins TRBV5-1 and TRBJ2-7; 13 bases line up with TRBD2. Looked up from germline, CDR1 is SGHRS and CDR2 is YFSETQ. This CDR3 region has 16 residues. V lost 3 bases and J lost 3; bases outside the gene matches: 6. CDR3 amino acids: CASSSGLAGEIYEQYF. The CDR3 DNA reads TGCGCCAGCAGCTCCGGACTAGCGGGAGAAATCTACGAGCAGTACTTC.

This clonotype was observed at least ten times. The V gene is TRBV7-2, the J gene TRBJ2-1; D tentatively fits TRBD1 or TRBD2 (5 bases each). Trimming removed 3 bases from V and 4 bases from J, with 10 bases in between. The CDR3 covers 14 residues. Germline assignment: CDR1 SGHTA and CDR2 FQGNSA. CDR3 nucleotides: TGTGCCAGCAGCTTGGACGGGGCGTACAATGAGCAGTTCTTC. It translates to CASSLDGAYNEQFF.

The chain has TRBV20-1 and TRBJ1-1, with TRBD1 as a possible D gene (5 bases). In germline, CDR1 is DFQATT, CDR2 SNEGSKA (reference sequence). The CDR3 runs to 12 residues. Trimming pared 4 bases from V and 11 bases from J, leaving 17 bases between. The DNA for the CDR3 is TGCAGTGCTAAAGTATCGGGGGGGGGTGCTTTCTTT. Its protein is CSAKVSGGGAFF.

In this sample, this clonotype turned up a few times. The CDR3 region has the DNA TGTGCCAGCAGCTCGCAGGGTTGGGGTGAGCAGTTCTTC. Translation gives CASSSQGWGEQFF. The chain recombines TRBV11-2 with TRBJ2-1; a weak D match, TRBD1 (5 bases). The CDR3 loop spans 13 amino acids. In germline, CDR1 is SGHAT, CDR2 FQNNGV. Trimming took off 4 bases at V and 9 bases at J, with 13 bases between the two ends.

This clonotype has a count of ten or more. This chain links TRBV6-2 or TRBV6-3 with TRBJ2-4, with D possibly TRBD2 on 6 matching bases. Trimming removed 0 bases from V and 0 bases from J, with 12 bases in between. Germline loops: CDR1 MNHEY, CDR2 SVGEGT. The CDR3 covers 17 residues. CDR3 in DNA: TGTGCCAGCAGTTACTCCATAGCGGACCCAGCCAAAAACATTCAGTACTTC. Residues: CASSYSIADPAKNIQYF.

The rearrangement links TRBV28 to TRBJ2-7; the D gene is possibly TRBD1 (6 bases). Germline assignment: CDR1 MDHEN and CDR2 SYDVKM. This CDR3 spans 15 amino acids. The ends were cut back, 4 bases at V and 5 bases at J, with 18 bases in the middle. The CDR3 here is CASSYLEAGDHEQYF. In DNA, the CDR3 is TGTGCCAGCAGTTATTTGGAGGCAGGGGACCACGAGCAGTACTTC.

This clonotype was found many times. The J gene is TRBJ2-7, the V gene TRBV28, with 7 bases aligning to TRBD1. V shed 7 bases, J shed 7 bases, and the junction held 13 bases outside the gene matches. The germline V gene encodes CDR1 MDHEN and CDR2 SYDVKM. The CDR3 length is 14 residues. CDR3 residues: CASKTSRQGREQYF. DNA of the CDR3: TGTGCCAGCAAAACCTCTAGACAGGGAAGAGAGCAGTACTTC. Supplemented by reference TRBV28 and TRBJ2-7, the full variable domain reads DVKVTQSSRYLVKRTGEKVFLECVQDMDHENMFWYRQDPGLGLRLIYFSYDVKMKEKGDIPEGYSVSREKKERFSLILESASTNQTSMYLCASKTSRQGREQYFGPGTRLTVT.

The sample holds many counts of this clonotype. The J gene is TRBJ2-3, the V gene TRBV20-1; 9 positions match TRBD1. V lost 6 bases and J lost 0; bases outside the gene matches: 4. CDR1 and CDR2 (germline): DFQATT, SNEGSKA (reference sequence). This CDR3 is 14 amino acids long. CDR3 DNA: TGCAGTGCAAAGGACAGGGGAAGCACAGATACGCAGTATTTT. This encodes CSAKDRGSTDTQYF.

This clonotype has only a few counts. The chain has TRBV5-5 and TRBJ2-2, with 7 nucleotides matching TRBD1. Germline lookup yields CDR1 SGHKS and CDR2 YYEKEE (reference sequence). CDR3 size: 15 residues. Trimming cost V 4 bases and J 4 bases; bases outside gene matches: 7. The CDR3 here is CASSSGTVFTGELFF. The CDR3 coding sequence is TGTGCCAGCAGCAGTGGGACAGTTTTCACCGGGGAGCTGTTTTTT.

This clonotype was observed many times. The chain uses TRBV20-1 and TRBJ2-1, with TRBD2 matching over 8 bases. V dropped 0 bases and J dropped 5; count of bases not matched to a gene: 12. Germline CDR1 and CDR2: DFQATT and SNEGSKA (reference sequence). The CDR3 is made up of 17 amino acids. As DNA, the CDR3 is TGCAGTGCTAGAGATCTCGCGGGGACTAGGTTCAACAATGAGCAGTTCTTC. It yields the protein CSARDLAGTRFNNEQFF.

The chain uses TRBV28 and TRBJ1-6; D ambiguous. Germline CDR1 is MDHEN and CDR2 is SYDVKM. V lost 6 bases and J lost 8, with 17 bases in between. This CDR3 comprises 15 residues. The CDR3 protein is CASSPRESGYSPLHF. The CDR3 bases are TGTGCCAGCAGCCCTCGAGAAAGCGGGTATTCACCCCTCCACTTT.

The CDR3 DNA sequence: TGCAGCGTGGAGACAGGAGGATATGGCTACACCTTC. Translation gives CSVETGGYGYTF. The chain uses TRBV29-1 and TRBJ1-2; TRBD1 is a possible D gene (6 bases). From germline, CDR1 is SQVTM and CDR2 ANQGSEA. The CDR3 consists of 12 residues. V was cut by 6 bases and J by 5 bases, with 13 bases left in between. Combining the CDR3 with reference TRBV29-1 and TRBJ1-2 gives the whole variable domain SAVISQKPSRDICQRGTSLTIQCQVDSQVTMMFWYRQQPGQSLTLIATANQGSEATYESGFVIDKFPISRPNLTFSTLTVSNMSPEDSSIYLCSVETGGYGYTFGSGTRLTVV.

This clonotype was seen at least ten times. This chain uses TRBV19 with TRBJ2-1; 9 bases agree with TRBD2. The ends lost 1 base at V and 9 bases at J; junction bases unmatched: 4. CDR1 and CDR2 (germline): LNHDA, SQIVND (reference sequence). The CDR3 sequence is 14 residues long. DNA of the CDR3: TGTGCCAGTAGTATAGGGGGACTAGCCGGTGAGCAGTTCTTC. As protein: CASSIGGLAGEQFF.

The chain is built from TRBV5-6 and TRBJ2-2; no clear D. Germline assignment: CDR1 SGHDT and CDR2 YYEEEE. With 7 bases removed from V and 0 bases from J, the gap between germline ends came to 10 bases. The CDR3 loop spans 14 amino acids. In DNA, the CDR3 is TGTGCCAGCCACAAGCCCCCGAACACCGGGGAGCTGTTTTTT. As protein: CASHKPPNTGELFF. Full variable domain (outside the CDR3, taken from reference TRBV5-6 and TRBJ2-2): DAGVTQSPTHLIKTRGQQVTLRCSPKSGHDTVSWYQQALGQGPQFIFQYYEEEERQRGNFPDRFSGHQFPNYSSELNVNALLLGDSALYLCASHKPPNTGELFFGEGSRLTVL.

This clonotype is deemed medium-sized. The CDR3 spells CASSQDPTGEYEQYF. CDR3 in DNA: TGTGCCAGCAGCCAAGATCCAACAGGGGAATACGAGCAGTACTTC. This chain uses TRBV4-2 with TRBJ2-7, with TRBD1 matching 7 bases. The CDR3 is 15 residues long. In germline, CDR1 is LGHNA, CDR2 YNFKEQ. The V segment lost 0 bases and the J segment 4 bases; nucleotides outside the gene matches: 6.

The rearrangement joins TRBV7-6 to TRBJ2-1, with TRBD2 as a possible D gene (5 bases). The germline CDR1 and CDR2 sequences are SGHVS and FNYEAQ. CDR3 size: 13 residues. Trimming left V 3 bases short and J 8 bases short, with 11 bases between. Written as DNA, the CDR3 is TGTGCCAGCAGCTTCGTTGAGGGAGATGAGCAGTTCTTC. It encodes CASSFVEGDEQFF.

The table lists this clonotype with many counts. The CDR3 DNA sequence: TGTGCCAGCAGTCCACGTGAGGATGAGCAGTTCTTC. It specifies CASSPREDEQFF. The genes are TRBV27 and TRBJ2-1; D gene ambiguous. Per the germline V gene, CDR1 is MNHEY and CDR2 is SMNVEV (reference sequence). The CDR3 is made up of 12 amino acids. The germline V and J ends were trimmed by 5 bases and 8 bases, with 10 bases remaining between them.

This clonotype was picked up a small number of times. CDR3 nucleotides: TGCAGTGCTGGACAGGGGGCAATAGTTGCTTTCTTT. Residues: CSAGQGAIVAFF. The chain recombines TRBV20-1 with TRBJ1-1, with 11 bases lining up with TRBD1. The CDR3 runs to 12 residues. Losses at the gene ends were 5 bases for V and 11 bases for J; bases not matched to a gene: 7. The germline CDR1 and CDR2 sequences are DFQATT and SNEGSKA (reference sequence).

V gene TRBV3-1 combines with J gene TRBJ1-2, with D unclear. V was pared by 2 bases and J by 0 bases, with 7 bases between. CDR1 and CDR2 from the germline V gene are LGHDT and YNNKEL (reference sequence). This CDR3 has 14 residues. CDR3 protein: CASSQRSTNYGYTF. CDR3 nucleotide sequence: TGTGCCAGCAGCCAACGGAGCACTAACTATGGCTACACCTTC.

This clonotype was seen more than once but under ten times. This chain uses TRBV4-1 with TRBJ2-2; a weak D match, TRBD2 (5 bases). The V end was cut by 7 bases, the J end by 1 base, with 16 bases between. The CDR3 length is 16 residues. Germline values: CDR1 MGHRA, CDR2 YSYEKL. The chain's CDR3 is CASTATSGKNTGELFF. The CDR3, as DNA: TGCGCCAGCACAGCCACTTCGGGGAAGAACACCGGGGAGCTGTTTTTT.

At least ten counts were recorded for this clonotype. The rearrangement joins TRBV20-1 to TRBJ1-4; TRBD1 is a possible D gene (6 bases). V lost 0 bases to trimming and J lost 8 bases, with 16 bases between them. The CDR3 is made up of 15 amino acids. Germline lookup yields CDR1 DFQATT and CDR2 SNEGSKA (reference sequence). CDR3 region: CSARDPTGAGEKLFF. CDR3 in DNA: TGCAGTGCTAGAGATCCGACAGGAGCAGGGGAAAAACTGTTTTTT.

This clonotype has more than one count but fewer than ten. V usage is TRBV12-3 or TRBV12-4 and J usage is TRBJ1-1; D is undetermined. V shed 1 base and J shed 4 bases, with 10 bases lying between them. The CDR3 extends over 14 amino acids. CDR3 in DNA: TGTGCCAGCAGTTTAGGACTACGGGTCACTGAAGCTTTCTTT. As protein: CASSLGLRVTEAFF.

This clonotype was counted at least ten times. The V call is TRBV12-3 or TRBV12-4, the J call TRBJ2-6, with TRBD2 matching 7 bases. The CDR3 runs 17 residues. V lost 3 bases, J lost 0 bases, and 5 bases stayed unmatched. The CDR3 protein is CASSLGGGSSGANVLTF. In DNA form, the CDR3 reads TGTGCCAGCAGTTTGGGGGGAGGGAGCTCTGGGGCCAACGTCCTGACTTTC.

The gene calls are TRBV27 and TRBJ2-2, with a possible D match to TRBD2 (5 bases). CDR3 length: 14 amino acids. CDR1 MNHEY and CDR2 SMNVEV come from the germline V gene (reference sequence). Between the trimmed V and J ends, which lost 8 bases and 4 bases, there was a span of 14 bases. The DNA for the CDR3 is TGTGCCAGCCGTGGACTTAGCCGCACCGGGGAGCTGTTTTTT. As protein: CASRGLSRTGELFF.